This T cell receptor (beta chain) appears in the sequencing data of a study of blood T cell repertoires in COVID-19. On the study more broadly: Sites in the United States, Italy and Spain provided acute and convalescent COVID-19 samples. PBMCs, B-cell-depleted T cells, or T cells were the source of the cDNA or gDNA that made up the material.

In the study's own analysis: Amplification from reference gene primers served as the basis for estimated nucleated cell counts. Data came from immunoSEQ multiplex PCR; TCRdb stores just in-frame clones and leaves some out. V and J calls and clone size are those listed in that table; D and trimming were worked out from the DNA. The sample records tens of thousands of clones, approximately 88% being singletons. Germline CDR1 is SEHNR and CDR2 is FQNEAQ (reference sequence). CDR3 length: 14 residues. Trimming left V 5 bases short and J 0 bases short, with 10 bases between. The sample comprised peripheral blood. The chain employs TRBV7-9 and TRBJ1-1, with D unresolved. This TCR was sampled from a man aged 45-60 years with active COVID-19. The CDR3 loop is CASSRGSLNTEAFF. The DNA of the CDR3 is TGTGCCAGCAGCAGAGGGTCACTGAACACTGAAGCTTTCTTT.